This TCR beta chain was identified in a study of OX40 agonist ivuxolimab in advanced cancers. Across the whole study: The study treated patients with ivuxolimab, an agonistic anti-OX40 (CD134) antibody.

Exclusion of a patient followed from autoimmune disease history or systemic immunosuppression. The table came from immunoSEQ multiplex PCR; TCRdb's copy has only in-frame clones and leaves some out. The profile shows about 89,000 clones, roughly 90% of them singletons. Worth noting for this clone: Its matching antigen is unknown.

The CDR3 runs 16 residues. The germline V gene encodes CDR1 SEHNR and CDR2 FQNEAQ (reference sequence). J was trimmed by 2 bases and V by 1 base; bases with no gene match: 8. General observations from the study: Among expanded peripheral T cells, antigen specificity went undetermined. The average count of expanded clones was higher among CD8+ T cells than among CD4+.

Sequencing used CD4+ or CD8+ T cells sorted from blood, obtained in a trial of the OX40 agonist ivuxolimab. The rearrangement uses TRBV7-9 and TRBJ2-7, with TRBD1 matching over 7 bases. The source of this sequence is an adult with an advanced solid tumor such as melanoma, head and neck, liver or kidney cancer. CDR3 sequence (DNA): TGTGCCAGCAGCTTAGGCGGCAGGGGGTCAACCTACGAGCAGTACTTC. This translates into CASSLGGRGSTYEQYF.